A single TCR beta chain is shown here with its context. This record belongs to a study of CD8 T cells in Susac syndrome. With random hexamers, reverse transcription was performed on about 0.5 to 1 ug of RNA. TCRdb ran MiXCR on the immunoSEQ multiplex PCR reads and lists one entry per CDR3 protein. The sample includes roughly 200,000 distinct CDR3 sequences, 95% of them seen just once. Germline V lookup: CDR1 DFQATT, CDR2 SNEGSKA (reference sequence). This CDR3 has 16 amino acids. V shed 0 bases, J shed 4 bases, and the junction held 12 bases outside the gene matches. The TCR sequence derives from a human donor with multiple sclerosis. The material sequenced was CD8+ T cells from PBMCs. This chain uses TRBV20-1 with TRBJ2-7; 7 positions agree with TRBD2. In nucleotides, the CDR3 is TGCAGTGCTAGAGATTGGTATGGCGGGAGATCTTACGAGCAGTACTTC. This translates into CSARDWYGGRSYEQYF.